This T cell receptor (beta chain) originates from a study of cytomegalovirus exposure and HLA in healthy donors. Study results and limitations: Rare TCR sequences dominated, though some public TCRs recurred in many donors. Diagnosis of cytomegalovirus status made by the classifier reportedly showed high specificity and sensitivity.

Here immunoSEQ multiplex PCR was the method, and the copy in TCRdb shows in-frame clones only, minus some. The sample consists of 250,000 to 400,000 clones, around 90% of them appearing once. CDR1 and CDR2 (germline): SEHNR, FQNEAQ (reference sequence). V lost 1 base, J lost 6 bases, and 13 bases lay in between. This CDR3 is 15 amino acids long. Separation from the approximately 720-subject first cohort characterized the 120-subject validation cohort, to which the donors belonged. Regarding this clone: The target antigen is unknown.

The specimen sequenced was PBMCs. The source is a man aged 25-40 years in good health and CMV-seronegative. V usage is TRBV7-9 and J usage is TRBJ2-1; maybe TRBD2 (6 bases). The CDR3 region is CASSLGLAEANEQFF. CDR3 coding DNA: TGTGCCAGCAGCTTAGGGTTAGCGGAAGCCAATGAGCAGTTCTTC.